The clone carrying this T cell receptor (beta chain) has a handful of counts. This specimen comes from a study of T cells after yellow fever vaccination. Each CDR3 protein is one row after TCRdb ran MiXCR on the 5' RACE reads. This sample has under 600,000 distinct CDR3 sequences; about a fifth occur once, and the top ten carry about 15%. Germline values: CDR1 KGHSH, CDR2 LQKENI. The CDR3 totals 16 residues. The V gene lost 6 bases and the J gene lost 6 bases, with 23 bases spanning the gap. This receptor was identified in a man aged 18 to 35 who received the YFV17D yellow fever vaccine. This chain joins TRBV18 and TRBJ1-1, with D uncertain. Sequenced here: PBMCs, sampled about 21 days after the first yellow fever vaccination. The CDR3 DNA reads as TGTGCCAGCTCGGACCCGGTGGGCGCGGAGGTCCCTGAAGCTTTCTTT. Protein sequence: CASSDPVGAEVPEAFF.